The 14 T cell receptor beta chains in this list originate from one sample, sequenced in a study of blood T cell repertoires in COVID-19. Profiling relied on immunoSEQ multiplex PCR, and the TCRdb table lists in-frame clones only, not all of them. The sample gives about 190,000 clones, about nine tenths of which show up once; around 7% is in the top ten. The sequencing input was peripheral blood. The receptors derive from a man aged 35-49 years with acute or convalescent COVID-19.

This rearrangement joins TRBV9 to TRBJ1-6; D is ambiguous. This CDR3 spans 16 amino acids. Germline V gene data show CDR1 as SGDLS and CDR2 as YYNGEE. V was pared by 0 bases and J by 8 bases, with 15 bases between. CDR3 in amino acids: CASSVEDLPRDSPLHF. In DNA form, the CDR3 reads TGTGCCAGCAGCGTAGAAGACCTCCCGAGGGATTCACCCCTCCACTTT.

The chain links TRBV19 to TRBJ2-1, with D perhaps TRBD2 (6 bases). Germline V gene data show CDR1 as LNHDA and CDR2 as SQIVND (reference sequence). The CDR3 contains 14 residues. Trimming removed 1 base from V and 6 bases from J, with 10 bases in between. In DNA, the CDR3 is TGTGCCAGTAGTATAGGAGGGGAGGCCAATGAGCAGTTCTTC. Encoded protein: CASSIGGEANEQFF.

The rearrangement uses TRBV3-1 (or the pseudogene TRBV3-2) and TRBJ2-7, with 9 bases that match TRBD2. This CDR3 comprises 20 residues. Germline V gene data show CDR1 as LGHDT and CDR2 as YNNKEL (reference sequence). With 4 bases clipped from V and 0 bases from J, the junction kept 19 bases outside the gene matches. The CDR3 protein is CASSPIGGAGGPPSSYEQYF. In DNA, the CDR3 is TGTGCCAGCAGCCCAATCGGCGGAGCGGGGGGCCCGCCGAGCTCCTACGAGCAGTACTTC.

The table lists this clone with a count of one. The gene calls are TRBV11-2 and TRBJ2-6, with 7 positions matching TRBD1. With 6 bases clipped from V and 3 bases from J, the junction kept 8 bases outside the gene matches. CDR1 is SGHAT, CDR2 FQNNGV, per germline. This CDR3 comprises 16 residues. Here the CDR3 reads CASRKGGAGGANVLTF. CDR3 nucleotide sequence: TGTGCCAGCAGGAAAGGGGGCGCAGGTGGGGCCAACGTCCTGACTTTC.

The J gene is TRBJ1-2, the V gene TRBV20-1; TRBD1 matches at 9 bases. This CDR3 is built from 16 residues. Germline V gives CDR1 DFQATT, CDR2 SNEGSKA (reference sequence). The junction had 15 bases not matched to a gene; V was cut back by 3 bases and J by 7 bases. This CDR3 reads CSASSVGTGSTRGYTF. CDR3 DNA: TGCAGTGCTAGTAGTGTGGGGACAGGGTCGACCCGTGGCTACACCTTC.

The gene calls are TRBV4-3 and TRBJ1-1, with a weak D call TRBD1 (6 bases). The V and J ends lost 0 bases and 8 bases respectively, with 10 bases between them. The CDR3 runs 13 residues. Germline loops: CDR1 LGHNA, CDR2 YSLEER. CDR3 sequence reads: CASSQEAGTEAFF. The CDR3, as DNA: TGCGCCAGCAGCCAAGAGGCCGGGACAGAAGCTTTCTTT.

This rearrangement joins TRBV28 to TRBJ2-7; 7 nucleotides align to TRBD1. This CDR3 contains 15 residues. Germline CDR1 and CDR2: MDHEN and SYDVKM. V was pared by 3 bases and J by 0 bases, with 5 bases of the junction left unmatched. The CDR3, as DNA: TGTGCCAGCAGTTTCCCGGACAGGAGCTCCTACGAGCAGTACTTC. Translation gives CASSFPDRSSYEQYF.

The rearrangement links TRBV9 to TRBJ1-5, with 9 bases fitting TRBD1. CDR3 size: 16 residues. Germline V gives CDR1 SGDLS, CDR2 YYNGEE. V shed 5 bases, J shed 1 base, and the junction held 7 bases outside the gene matches. The CDR3 reads CASRSRQGVSNQPQHF. CDR3 nucleotides: TGTGCCAGCAGAAGTAGACAGGGGGTAAGCAATCAGCCCCAGCATTTT.

V gene TRBV6-6 combines with J gene TRBJ1-5, with D hard to call. Per germline, CDR1 MNHNY and CDR2 SVGAGI (reference sequence). V lost 0 bases to trimming and J lost 2 bases, with 8 bases between them. The CDR3 contains 15 residues. CDR3 in amino acids: CASSYSGVGNQPQHF. The CDR3 DNA reads as TGTGCCAGCAGTTACTCCGGGGTTGGCAATCAGCCCCAGCATTTT.

The chain recombines TRBV15 with TRBJ1-2, with no clear D. Trimming stripped 0 bases from V and 8 bases from J, with 13 bases between. Germline V gene data show CDR1 as LNHNV and CDR2 as YYDKDF (reference sequence). This CDR3 has 14 residues. CDR3 DNA: TGTGCCACCAGCAGAGATTTCCGAGGGCGAGGCTACACCTTC. This codes for CATSRDFRGRGYTF.

The chain combines TRBV5-1 with TRBJ2-2, with 10 nucleotides matching TRBD2. There are 18 residues in the CDR3. With 1 base clipped from V and 0 bases from J, the junction kept 6 bases outside the gene matches. Germline V CDR1 and CDR2: SGHRS, YFSETQ. The CDR3 sequence is CASSLNPSGGSNTGELFF. The CDR3 DNA reads as TGCGCCAGCAGCTTGAACCCTAGCGGGGGATCGAACACCGGGGAGCTGTTTTTT.

In its sample, this clone was seen once. The chain employs TRBV5-1 and TRBJ1-1, with TRBD1 matching over 8 bases. J lost 4 bases, V lost 4 bases, and 9 bases had no gene match. Germline loops: CDR1 SGHRS, CDR2 YFSETQ. The CDR3 runs 15 residues. The CDR3, as DNA: TGCGCCAGCAGCGACCTGACAGGGGAGACCACTGAAGCTTTCTTT. Its translation is CASSDLTGETTEAFF.

The V gene is TRBV30, the J gene TRBJ1-1, with 9 bases aligning to TRBD1. The CDR3 spans 15 residues. V gave up 5 bases and J gave up 1 base; unmatched junction bases: 8. Germline V CDR1 and CDR2: GTSNPN, SVGIG (reference sequence). DNA of the CDR3: TGTGCCTGGGGGAATCCGGGACAGGGGAACACTGAAGCTTTCTTT. Its protein product is CAWGNPGQGNTEAFF. The full variable domain, rest sourced from reference TRBV30 and TRBJ1-1, is SQTIHQWPATLVQPVGSPLSLECTVEGTSNPNLYWYRQAAGRGLQLLFYSVGIGQISSEVPQNLSASRPQDRQFILSSKKLLLSDSGFYLCAWGNPGQGNTEAFFGQGTRLTVV.

The V and J genes are TRBV2 and TRBJ1-1; D perhaps matches TRBD1 (5 bases). Germline CDR1 is SNHLY and CDR2 is FYNNEI. The CDR3 sequence is 13 residues long. V dropped 7 bases and J dropped 6 bases, with 15 bases sitting between them. This CDR3 reads CASNLRVGAEAFF. The CDR3 DNA reads as TGTGCCAGCAACCTCAGGGTCGGTGCTGAAGCTTTCTTT.